This T cell receptor beta chain was sequenced for a study of cytomegalovirus exposure and HLA in healthy donors. With 60 Vbeta and 13 Jbeta primers, the PCR was carried out. TCRdb's table, derived via immunoSEQ multiplex PCR, lists solely in-frame clones and lacks some. This table holds under 200,000 clones, 85% found once. This TCR was recovered from a man under 40 in good health and CMV-seropositive. Sequencing input: PBMCs.

The CDR3 protein is CATARVAVTDTQYF. In DNA form, the CDR3 reads TGTGCCACCGCCCGGGTGGCGGTCACAGATACGCAGTATTTT. This chain joins TRBV2 and TRBJ2-3; no firm D call. Trimming shortened V by 10 bases and J by 2 bases, and 16 bases separated the two germline ends. The CDR3 runs to 14 residues. Germline V gene sequence: CDR1 SNHLY, CDR2 FYNNEI.